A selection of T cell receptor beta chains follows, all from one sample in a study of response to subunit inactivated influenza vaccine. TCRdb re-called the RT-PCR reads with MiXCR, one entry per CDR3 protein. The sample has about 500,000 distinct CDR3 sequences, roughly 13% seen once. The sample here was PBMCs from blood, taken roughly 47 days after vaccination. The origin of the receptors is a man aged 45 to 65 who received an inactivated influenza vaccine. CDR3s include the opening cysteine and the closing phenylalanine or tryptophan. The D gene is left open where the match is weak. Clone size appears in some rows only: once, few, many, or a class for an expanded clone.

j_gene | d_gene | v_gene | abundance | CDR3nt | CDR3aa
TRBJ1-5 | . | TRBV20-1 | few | TGCAGTGCTCTGGGACATAGCAATCAGCCCCAGCATTTT | CSALGHSNQPQHF
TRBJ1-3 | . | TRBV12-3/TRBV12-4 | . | TGTGCCAGCAGTTTAAAAGGGGGAGGAAACACCATATATTTT | CASSLKGGGNTIYF
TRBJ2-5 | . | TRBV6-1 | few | TGTGCCAGCAGACAGGGGGGGGTGGAGACCCAGTACTTC | CASRQGGVETQYF
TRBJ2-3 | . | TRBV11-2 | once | TGTGCCAGCACCGACGCGGGACTTTCAGATACGCAGTATTTT | CASTDAGLSDTQYF
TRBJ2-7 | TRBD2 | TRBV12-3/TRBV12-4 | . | TGTGCCAGCAGGCGGACTAGCGGGGGGTTCTACGAGCAGTACTTC | CASRRTSGGFYEQYF
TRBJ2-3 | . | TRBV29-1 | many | TGCAGCGTTGTTCGCAGGGCGGTGGCAGATACGCAGTATTTT | CSVVRRAVADTQYF
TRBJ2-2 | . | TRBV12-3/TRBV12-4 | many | TGTGCCAGCAGGACCAACGCGAACACCGGGGAGCTGTTTTTT | CASRTNANTGELFF
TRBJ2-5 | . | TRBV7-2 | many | TGTGCCAGCAATCCAATGGGGCGGGAGACCCAGTACTTC | CASNPMGRETQYF
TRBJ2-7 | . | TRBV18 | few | TGTGCCAGCTCACCACCCGGGACAATGCGCGACGAGCAGTACTTC | CASSPPGTMRDEQYF
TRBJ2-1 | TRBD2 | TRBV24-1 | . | TGTGCCACCAGTGATTCCGGACTAGCGCTTCACAATGAGCAGTTCTTC | CATSDSGLALHNEQFF
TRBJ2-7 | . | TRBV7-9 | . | TGTGCCAGCAGCTTGGGGGATGAGTTCTACGAGCAGTACTTC | CASSLGDEFYEQYF
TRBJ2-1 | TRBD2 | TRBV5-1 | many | TGCGCCAGCAGGATCCGGACTAGCGGGCCTCCGCACAATGAGCAGTTCTTC | CASRIRTSGPPHNEQFF
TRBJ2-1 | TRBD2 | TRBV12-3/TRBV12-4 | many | TGTGCCAGCAGTCCCCCGGGACTAGCGGGGTACAATGAGCAGTTCTTC | CASSPPGLAGYNEQFF
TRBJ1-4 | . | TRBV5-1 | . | TGCGCCAGCAGCCTGAAGGGAGGACAGTCTTATGAAAAACTGTTTTTT | CASSLKGGQSYEKLFF
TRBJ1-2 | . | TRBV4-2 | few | TGTGCCAGCAGCCAAGGATGGGGCAGCTACACCTTC | CASSQGWGSYTF
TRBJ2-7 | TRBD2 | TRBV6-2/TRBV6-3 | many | TGTGCCAGCAGCCCTTCTGGGGGACTAGCGGACCACCGCCGTTCCTACGAGCAGTACTTC | CASSPSGGLADHRRSYEQYF
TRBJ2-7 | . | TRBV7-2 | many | TGTGCCAGCAGGGTTAGGGACGGAGTCTACGAGCAGTACTTC | CASRVRDGVYEQYF
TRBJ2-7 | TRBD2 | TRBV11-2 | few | TGTGCCAGCAGCTCACTAGCGGGAAAGGGCTACGAGCAGTACTTC | CASSSLAGKGYEQYF
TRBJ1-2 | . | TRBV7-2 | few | TGTGCCAGCAGCTTAGCTACACGGGCGACCTATGGCTACACCTTC | CASSLATRATYGYTF
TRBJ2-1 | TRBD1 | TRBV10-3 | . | TGTGCCATCAGTGTGGGACAGGGAATCGGGAATGAGCAGTTCTTC | CAISVGQGIGNEQFF
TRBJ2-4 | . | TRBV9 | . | TGTGCCAGCAGCGCCGTCTCAGGGGCTCTGGGGGACATTCAGTACTTC | CASSAVSGALGDIQYF
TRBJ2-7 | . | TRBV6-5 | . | TGTGCCAGCAGTTACTCGAGGTTTGGCAGGGGGGGCAACGAGCAGTACTTC | CASSYSRFGRGGNEQYF
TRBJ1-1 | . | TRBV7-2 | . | TGTGCCAGCAGCACAGCCCGGAACACTGAAGCTTTCTTT | CASSTARNTEAFF
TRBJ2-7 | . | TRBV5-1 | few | TGCGCCAGCAGCGCCGGGACCGCAGCGGTCTACGAGCAGTACTTC | CASSAGTAAVYEQYF
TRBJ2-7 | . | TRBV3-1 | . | TGTGCCAGCAGCCAAGGGATTAGCGGTTACTCCTACGAGCAGTACTTC | CASSQGISGYSYEQYF
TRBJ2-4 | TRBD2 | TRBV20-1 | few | TGCAGTGCTAGGGGACTAGCGGTGAACATTCAGTACTTC | CSARGLAVNIQYF
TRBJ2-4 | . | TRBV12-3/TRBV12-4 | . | TGTGCCAGCACCCTAAGGCCCCTGGGCGGGGTAGCCAAAAACATTCAGTACTTC | CASTLRPLGGVAKNIQYF
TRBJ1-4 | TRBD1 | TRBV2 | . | TGTGCCAGCACCCTGGACAGGGGGCGGAATGAAAAACTGTTTTTT | CASTLDRGRNEKLFF
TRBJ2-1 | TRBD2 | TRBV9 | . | TGTGCCAGCAGCATTTCGGGACTAGCGGACAATGAGCAGTTCTTC | CASSISGLADNEQFF
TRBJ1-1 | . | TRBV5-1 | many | TGCGCCAGCAGCTTTTATTACACGGACACTGAAGCTTTCTTT | CASSFYYTDTEAFF
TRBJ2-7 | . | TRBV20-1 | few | TGCAGTGCGGTGGCGGTTTCCTACGAGCAGTACTTC | CSAVAVSYEQYF
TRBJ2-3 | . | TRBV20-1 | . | TGCAGTGGAGCGGATCACACAGATACGCAGTATTTT | CSGADHTDTQYF
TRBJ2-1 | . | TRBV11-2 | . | TGTGCCAGCAGCTTAGAACAGTTGGCAGGGTCCTACAATGAGCAGTTCTTC | CASSLEQLAGSYNEQFF
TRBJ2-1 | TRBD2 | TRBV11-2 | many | TGTGCCAGCAGCTTCGGGGGGGAAAGGGTCAATGAGCAGTTCTTC | CASSFGGERVNEQFF
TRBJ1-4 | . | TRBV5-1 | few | TGCGCCAGCAGAAGAGGGAGTACAAATGAAAAACTGTTTTTT | CASRRGSTNEKLFF
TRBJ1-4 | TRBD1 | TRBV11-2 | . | TGTGCCAGCAGCTCTCAGGGGGCGCTTAATGAAAAACTGTTTTTT | CASSSQGALNEKLFF
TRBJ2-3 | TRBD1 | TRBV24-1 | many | TGTGCCACAAGGACAGGGTTACCCACAGATACGCAGTATTTT | CATRTGLPTDTQYF